Listed below are T cell receptor beta chains from one sample, sequenced in a study of blood T cell repertoires in COVID-19. Clones were read by immunoSEQ multiplex PCR, and TCRdb kept only the in-frame ones, dropping some. The sample lists 95,000 to 120,000 clones, 85% occurring once. Sequenced material: peripheral blood. These receptor sequences come from a man in his forties with acute or convalescent COVID-19. CDR3s include the opening cysteine and the closing phenylalanine or tryptophan. D genes are given only for firm matches. Some rows have no size entry. The others give once, few or many, or a class for an expanded clone.

j_gene | v_gene | d_gene | abundance | CDR3aa | CDR3nt
TRBJ1-1 | TRBV9 | TRBD1 | NA | CASSVGGRGHTEAFF | TGTGCCAGCAGCGTAGGGGGCAGGGGGCACACTGAAGCTTTCTTT
TRBJ2-7 | TRBV7-8 | TRBD1 | NA | CASSRDREYEQYF | TGTGCCAGCAGCAGGGACAGGGAGTACGAGCAGTACTTC
TRBJ2-7 | TRBV7-2 | TRBD2 | few | CASSFGLAGTFSSYEQYF | TGTGCCAGCAGCTTTGGACTAGCGGGGACTTTTAGCTCCTACGAGCAGTACTTC
TRBJ2-3 | TRBV7-9 | NA | NA | CASSEPSGHSTDTQYF | TGTGCCAGCAGCGAACCCTCGGGACATAGCACAGATACGCAGTATTTT
TRBJ2-7 | TRBV7-9 | NA | NA | CASSLMGPFEQYF | TGTGCCAGCAGCCTTATGGGGCCCTTCGAGCAGTACTTC
TRBJ2-7 | TRBV9 | NA | once | CASSDGDGGARPTYEQYF | TGTGCCAGCAGCGATGGGGATGGAGGGGCTAGGCCCACCTACGAGCAGTACTTC
TRBJ2-7 | TRBV9 | TRBD2 | NA | CASSPTAGGPDEQYF | TGTGCCAGCAGCCCCACAGCGGGGGGGCCTGACGAGCAGTACTTC
TRBJ1-1 | TRBV6-6 | TRBD1 | NA | CASSRLTGGGGRPGEAFF | TGTGCCAGCAGCCGACTCACAGGGGGCGGCGGTCGCCCCGGTGAAGCTTTCTTT
TRBJ2-3 | TRBV4-2 | NA | NA | CASSQAWGADTQYF | TGTGCCAGCAGCCAAGCCTGGGGGGCAGATACGCAGTATTTT
TRBJ1-2 | TRBV5-4 | TRBD1 | NA | CASSPGQNYGYTF | TGTGCCAGCAGCCCGGGACAGAACTATGGCTACACCTTC
TRBJ2-5 | TRBV5-1 | TRBD1 | NA | CASSSTGAQQETQYF | TGCGCCAGCAGTTCGACAGGGGCGCAACAAGAGACCCAGTACTTC
TRBJ2-3 | TRBV6-5 | NA | NA | CASSYSMAGHTDTQYF | TGTGCCAGCAGTTACTCGATGGCAGGCCACACAGATACGCAGTATTTT
TRBJ1-1 | TRBV11-2 | NA | NA | CASSLEGQNTEAFF | TGTGCCAGCAGCTTAGAGGGACAGAACACTGAAGCTTTCTTT
TRBJ2-5 | TRBV6-6 | NA | NA | CASSSIRETQYF | TGTGCCAGCAGTTCGATCCGGGAGACCCAGTACTTC
TRBJ2-7 | TRBV2 | NA | NA | CASSDFPGSYEQYF | TGTGCCAGCAGTGATTTTCCGGGATCCTACGAGCAGTACTTC
TRBJ1-2 | TRBV11-2 | NA | once | CASSLGGAGPTLDGYTF | TGTGCCAGCAGCTTAGGAGGGGCGGGACCGACTTTAGACGGCTACACCTTC
TRBJ2-7 | TRBV27 | TRBD1 | NA | CASRLTPQGASYEQYF | TGTGCCAGCAGACTTACCCCGCAGGGGGCGTCCTACGAGCAGTACTTC
TRBJ2-3 | TRBV7-9 | TRBD1 | NA | CASSPGTGKEQADTQYF | TGTGCCAGCAGCCCGGGGACAGGGAAGGAGCAGGCAGATACGCAGTATTTT
TRBJ1-2 | TRBV2 | TRBD1 | NA | CASSEQGADYGYTF | TGTGCCAGCAGTGAGCAGGGGGCGGACTATGGCTACACCTTC
TRBJ1-1 | TRBV7-3 | NA | NA | CASSLNGGGRNTEAFF | TGTGCCAGCAGCTTAAATGGCGGGGGGCGGAACACTGAAGCTTTCTTT
TRBJ2-1 | TRBV29-1 | TRBD1 | NA | CSVEGQGSGGLYNEQFF | TGCAGCGTTGAGGGACAGGGGTCGGGGGGCCTTTACAATGAGCAGTTCTTC
TRBJ2-3 | TRBV7-9 | TRBD2 | NA | CASFSGGPVVPDTQYF | TGTGCCAGTTTTAGCGGGGGGCCCGTGGTTCCAGATACGCAGTATTTT
TRBJ2-1 | TRBV12-3/TRBV12-4 | NA | NA | CASRFLRDNEQFF | TGTGCCAGCAGATTTTTGAGGGACAATGAGCAGTTCTTC
TRBJ2-5 | TRBV4-3 | NA | NA | CASSLLAGGRETQYF | TGCGCCAGCAGCCTCCTCGCCGGGGGGCGGGAGACCCAGTACTTC